Listed below are T cell receptor beta chains from one sample, sequenced in a study of shared clonotypes between healthy human individuals. Generated by immunoSEQ multiplex PCR, the TCRdb table keeps only in-frame clones and is missing some. Among about 1,800,000 clones listed, approximately 94% were seen once. The specimen sequenced was naive CD8+ T cells sorted from blood. Source of these receptors: a young man in good health. Each CDR3 is given with its conserved first and last residue. Each record gives: D gene, clone size, J gene, V gene, CDR3 protein, CDR3 DNA. D genes are given only for firm matches. The size of a clone is reported for some rows only, either as once, few or many, or as a class for expanded clones.

. | . | TRBJ1-1 | TRBV19 | CASSPGQIEAFF | TGTGCCAGTAGCCCTGGACAGATTGAAGCTTTCTTT
. | few | TRBJ1-1 | TRBV30 | CAWTASGTTEAFF | TGTGCCTGGACCGCAAGTGGTACCACTGAAGCTTTCTTT
TRBD1 | . | TRBJ2-5 | TRBV9 | CASSGDRVGQETQYF | TGTGCCAGCAGCGGCGACAGGGTCGGCCAAGAGACCCAGTACTTC
. | . | TRBJ2-1 | TRBV7-3 | CASSPDTSSYNEQFF | TGTGCCAGCAGCCCCGACACCAGCTCCTACAATGAGCAGTTCTTC
TRBD1 | . | TRBJ1-6 | TRBV19 | CASSQGDYNSPLHF | TGTGCCAGTAGCCAGGGGGACTATAATTCACCCCTCCACTTT
. | . | TRBJ1-1 | TRBV7-9 | CASSALLVGDSKAFF | TGTGCCAGCAGCGCCCTTCTGGTGGGTGATTCTAAAGCTTTCTTT
. | . | TRBJ1-2 | TRBV5-1 | CASSLEGINYGYTF | TGCGCCAGCAGTTTGGAGGGGATTAACTATGGCTACACCTTC
. | . | TRBJ2-5 | TRBV7-9 | CASSSDPGGETQYF | TGTGCCAGCAGCTCTGACCCTGGCGGAGAGACCCAGTACTTC
. | . | TRBJ1-5 | TRBV19 | CASSMVGSGGTQPQHF | TGTGCCAGTAGTATGGTCGGGTCCGGAGGGACTCAGCCCCAGCATTTT
. | . | TRBJ2-2 | TRBV27 | CASLTRDGNTGELFF | TGTGCCAGCTTGACTCGGGACGGAAACACCGGGGAGCTGTTTTTT
. | . | TRBJ2-7 | TRBV4-1 | CASSQRMFGRDSSYEQYF | TGCGCCAGCAGCCAAAGGATGTTCGGTCGGGACTCATCCTACGAGCAGTACTTC
TRBD1 | . | TRBJ2-7 | TRBV5-5 | CASSLADRVYEQYF | TGTGCCAGCAGCTTGGCGGACAGGGTCTACGAGCAGTACTTC
. | . | TRBJ2-1 | TRBV21-1 | CASSDRPGDYEQFF | TGTGCCAGCAGCGATCGGCCGGGGGACTATGAGCAGTTCTTC
TRBD1 | . | TRBJ1-6 | TRBV6-6 | CASSDLTGLTSPLHF | TGTGCCAGCAGTGACCTGACAGGGTTGACGTCACCCCTCCACTTT
. | . | TRBJ2-5 | TRBV7-9 | CASSFYGTQETQYF | TGTGCCAGCAGCTTTTACGGGACGCAAGAGACCCAGTACTTC
. | once | TRBJ2-3 | TRBV30 | CAWGVGGLDTQYF | TGTGCCTGGGGGGTCGGGGGTTTGGATACGCAGTATTTT
TRBD1 | . | TRBJ2-1 | TRBV7-9 | CASSLGQGAHKNEQFF | TGTGCCAGCAGCTTGGGGCAGGGGGCTCATAAGAATGAGCAGTTCTTC
. | . | TRBJ2-7 | TRBV6-5 | CASQGPRFDEQYF | TGTGCCTCACAGGGCCCAAGGTTCGACGAGCAGTACTTC
TRBD2 | . | TRBJ2-1 | TRBV27 | CASSLIETSGTNEQFF | TGTGCCAGCAGTTTAATTGAGACTAGCGGGACCAATGAGCAGTTCTTC
TRBD2 | . | TRBJ2-1 | TRBV4-3 | CASSSETSGRAPTYNEQFF | TGCGCCAGCAGCTCAGAGACTAGCGGGAGGGCCCCGACCTACAATGAGCAGTTCTTC
. | . | TRBJ1-5 | TRBV19 | CASSIRDLNQPQHF | TGTGCCAGTAGTATCCGGGACCTTAATCAGCCCCAGCATTTT
. | . | TRBJ2-7 | TRBV27 | CASSPTTPFGLDYNEQYF | TGTGCCAGCAGTCCCACAACTCCCTTCGGGCTAGATTATAACGAGCAGTACTTC
. | . | TRBJ2-1 | TRBV5-1 | CASSLGLGDNEQFF | TGCGCCAGCAGCTTGGGACTAGGGGACAATGAGCAGTTCTTC